A selection of T cell receptor beta chains follows, all from one sample in a study of beta chain features in type 1 diabetes. Profiling relied on immunoSEQ multiplex PCR, and the TCRdb table lists in-frame clones only, not all of them. Of approximately 170,000 clones in the sample, around 63% are singletons; the top ten hold around 0.096%. Sequenced sample: naive CD4+ T cells from blood. These TCRs come from a man aged 30-40 years with type 1 diabetes. Both conserved end residues are part of each CDR3. The order of the fields is V gene, CDR3 protein.

>TRBV4-3
CASSQVRAAALYEQYF
>TRBV29-1
CSDGTGGGYTF
>TRBV14
CASSQGAEQFF
>TRBV6-5
CASRGDLNYGYTF
>TRBV7-9
CASTPSGGVLYEQYF
>TRBV30
CAWSPPGGRSEKLFF
>TRBV7-9
CASSTKDPAGFWFF
>TRBV30
CAWSSQPSESQHF
>TRBV30
CAWSSSPPGELFF
>TRBV30
CAWSQGNEDGLFF
>TRBV29-1
CSAVLTRGRGDTQYF
>TRBV6-1
CASSETSAVAKNIQYF
>TRBV7-2
CASSPPRATVNYGYTF
>TRBV25-1
CASSDLRGFPGNTIYF
>TRBV7-2
CASSLAAQETQYF
>TRBV7-9
CASSSRAPSEGTDTQYF
>TRBV29-1
CSVVAPHYEQYF
>TRBV7-2
CASSPSHSGETQYF
>TRBV7-8
CASSLVALGRALSETQYF
>TRBV29-1
CSVEVGQGLETQYF
>TRBV29-1
CSVEAGTVGTEAFF
>TRBV7-2
CASSYWPGTSEGTQYF
>TRBV14
CASSRRAAETQYF
>TRBV20-1
CSVPDRNEQFF
>TRBV29-1
CSVEHRGRYNEQFF
>TRBV30
CAREGTKKMKQFF
>TRBV29-1
CSVEQARRETQYF
>TRBV9
CASSTPGTGGANTGELFF
>TRBV6-6
CASSYSVNTEAFF
>TRBV29-1
CSVNTRDEQYF
>TRBV5-1
CASSLLGQRNEKLFF
>TRBV25-1
CASSEVAGVPDTQYF
>TRBV4-3
CASSQDPGSGISPLHF
>TRBV20-1
CSARRTDTQYF
>TRBV6-5
CASSLGTSSTDTQYF
>TRBV30
CAWRDRGRVTF
>TRBV7-2
CASSPGLAGGQDTQYF
>TRBV9
CASSVEQGRSYNEQFF
>TRBV9
CASSVAGASTDTQYF
>TRBV9
CASSRTGSYNEQFF
>TRBV7-8
CASRPRTGAYEQYF
>TRBV5-1
CASSFTVDQPQHF
>TRBV7-9
CASSFNSPRDEQYF
>TRBV29-1
CSLRTGDTQYF
>TRBV7-9
CASSLSTDTQYF
>TRBV14
CASGRADTQYF
>TRBV29-1
CSVEAGSTDTQYF
>TRBV29-1
CSVEAGTGPDTQYF
>TRBV29-1
CSGGRGMKYEQYF
>TRBV9
CASSVDAQTQYF
>TRBV7-9
CASSPGPSQPQHF
>TRBV18
CASSPQKLAKNIQYF
>TRBV20-1
CSASLLGGYTF